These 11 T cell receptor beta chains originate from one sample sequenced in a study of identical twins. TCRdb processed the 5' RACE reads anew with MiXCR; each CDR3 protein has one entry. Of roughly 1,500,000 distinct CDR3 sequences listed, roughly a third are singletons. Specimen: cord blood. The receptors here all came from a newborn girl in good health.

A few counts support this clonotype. The CDR3 protein is CASRPSGLWQFF. The CDR3 region has the DNA TGTGCCAGCAGGCCCTCAGGCCTCTGGCAGTTCTTC. The V and J genes are TRBV12-3 or TRBV12-4 and TRBJ2-1, with D hard to call. The CDR3 has 12 amino acids. V lost 6 bases and J lost 12, with 15 bases in between.

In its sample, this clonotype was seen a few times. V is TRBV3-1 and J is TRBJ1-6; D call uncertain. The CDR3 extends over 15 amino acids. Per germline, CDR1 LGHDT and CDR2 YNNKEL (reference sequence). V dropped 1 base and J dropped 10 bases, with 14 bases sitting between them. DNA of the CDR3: TGTGCCAGCAGCCAAGTTCCGGGGTCAAGATCACCCCTCCACTTT. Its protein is CASSQVPGSRSPLHF.

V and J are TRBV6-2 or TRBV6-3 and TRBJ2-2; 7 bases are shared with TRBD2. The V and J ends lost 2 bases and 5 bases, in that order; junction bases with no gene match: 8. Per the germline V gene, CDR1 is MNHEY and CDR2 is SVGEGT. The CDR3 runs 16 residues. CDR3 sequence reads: CASSYVAGEVTGELFF. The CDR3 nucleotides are TGTGCCAGCAGTTACGTCGCGGGAGAGGTTACCGGGGAGCTGTTTTTT.

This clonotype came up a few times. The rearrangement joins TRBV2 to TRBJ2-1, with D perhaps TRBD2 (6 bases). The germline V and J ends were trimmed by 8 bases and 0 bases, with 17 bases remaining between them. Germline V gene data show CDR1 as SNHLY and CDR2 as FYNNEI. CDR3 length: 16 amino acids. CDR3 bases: TGTGCCAGCGTCTTCCGTCGGGGGAGCTCCTACAATGAGCAGTTCTTC. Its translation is CASVFRRGSSYNEQFF.

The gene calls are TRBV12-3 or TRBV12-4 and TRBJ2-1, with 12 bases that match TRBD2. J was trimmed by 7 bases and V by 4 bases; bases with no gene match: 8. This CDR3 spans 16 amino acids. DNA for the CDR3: TGTGCCAGCAGTTCCAGACTAGCGGGAGCTAAGAATGAGCAGTTCTTC. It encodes CASSSRLAGAKNEQFF.

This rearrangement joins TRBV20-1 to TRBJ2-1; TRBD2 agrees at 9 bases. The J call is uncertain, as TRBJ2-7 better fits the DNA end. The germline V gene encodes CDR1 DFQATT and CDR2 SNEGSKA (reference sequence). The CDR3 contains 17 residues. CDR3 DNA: TGCAGTGCTAGTGGCACTAGCGGGTTGAGCTCCTACAATGAGCAGTACTTC. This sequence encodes CSASGTSGLSSYNEQYF.

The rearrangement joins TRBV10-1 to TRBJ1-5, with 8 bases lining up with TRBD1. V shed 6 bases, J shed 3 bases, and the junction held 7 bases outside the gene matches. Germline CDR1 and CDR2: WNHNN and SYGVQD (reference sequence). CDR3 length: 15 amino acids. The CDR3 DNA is TGCGCCAGCAGACCCCCGGACAGGGTCAATCAGCCCCAGCATTTT. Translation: CASRPPDRVNQPQHF.

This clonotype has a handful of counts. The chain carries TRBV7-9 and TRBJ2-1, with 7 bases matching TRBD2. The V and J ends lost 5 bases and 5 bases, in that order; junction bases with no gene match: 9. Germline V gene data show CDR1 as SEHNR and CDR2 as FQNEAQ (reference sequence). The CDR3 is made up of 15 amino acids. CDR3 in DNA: TGTGCCAGCAGCCCTTTGGCGGGAGAGAACAATGAGCAGTTCTTC. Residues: CASSPLAGENNEQFF.

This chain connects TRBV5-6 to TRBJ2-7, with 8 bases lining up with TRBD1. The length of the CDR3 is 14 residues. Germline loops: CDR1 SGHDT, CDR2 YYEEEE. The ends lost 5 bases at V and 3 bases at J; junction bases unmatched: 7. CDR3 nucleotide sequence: TGTGCCAGCAGTTCGGCGGGACAGGACTACGAGCAGTACTTC. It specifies CASSSAGQDYEQYF.

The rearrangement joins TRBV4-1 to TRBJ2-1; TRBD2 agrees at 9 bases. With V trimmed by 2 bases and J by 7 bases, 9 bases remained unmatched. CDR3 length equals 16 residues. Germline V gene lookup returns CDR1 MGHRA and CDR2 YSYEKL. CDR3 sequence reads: CASSQTAGGRANEQFF. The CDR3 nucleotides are TGCGCCAGCAGCCAAACCGCGGGCGGGAGGGCAAATGAGCAGTTCTTC.

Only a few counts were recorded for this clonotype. CDR3 residues: CASSFSPGGTSYEQYF. The CDR3 nucleotides are TGTGCCAGCAGTTTTTCGCCGGGGGGTACCTCCTACGAGCAGTACTTC. The chain links TRBV28 to TRBJ2-7; TRBD2 aligns across 7 bases. Trimming at V came to 3 bases and at J to 0 bases, leaving 8 bases not matched to a gene. CDR3 size: 16 residues. Germline V gives CDR1 MDHEN, CDR2 SYDVKM.